The 23 T cell receptor beta chains given below trace back to one sample, sequenced in a study of T cells in Graves' hyperthyroidism and ophthalmopathy. Amplified TCR beta CDR3 regions derived from RNA transcripts. During a first-round RT-PCR of the TCR CDR3, the HTBI primer set was used. A single record per CDR3 protein comes from TCRdb applying MiXCR to the multiplex PCR reads. The table shows 400,000 to 550,000 distinct CDR3 sequences, with under 15% occurring only once. The sample was blood. These receptors were collected from a woman aged 18-29 years with Graves' hyperthyroidism.

About this clonotype: This may come from a read error, since a much larger clone is one base off. The CDR3 protein is CASGGRLAGGPTYEQYV. CDR3 nucleotide sequence: TGTGCCAGCGGGGGAAGGTTAGCGGGAGGCCCCACCTACGAGCAGTACGTC. J is TRBJ2-7 and V is TRBV6-1; 10 nucleotides line up with TRBD2. CDR1 and CDR2 (germline): MNHNS, SASEGT. CDR3 length: 17 residues. Unmatched junction bases numbered 15, after V lost 8 bases and J lost 2 bases.

Only a few counts were recorded for this clonotype. The V gene is TRBV27, the J gene TRBJ1-4; 8 bases align to TRBD1. Unmatched junction bases numbered 14, after V lost 6 bases and J lost 8 bases. CDR1 MNHEY and CDR2 SMNVEV come from the germline V gene (reference sequence). The CDR3 totals 16 residues. The CDR3 loop reads CASSGRRTGGGEKLFF. For the CDR3, the DNA is TGTGCCAGCAGCGGTAGACGAACAGGGGGAGGAGAAAAACTGTTTTTT.

This clonotype was counted many times. The rearrangement links TRBV27 to TRBJ2-7; maybe TRBD2 (5 bases). The CDR3 length is 14 residues. Germline assignment: CDR1 MNHEY and CDR2 SMNVEV (reference sequence). Trimming took off 5 bases at V and 3 bases at J, with 14 bases between the two ends. The DNA for the CDR3 is TGTGCCAGCAGTCAACGGAAGAGCGGCTACGAGCAGTACGTC. Translated: CASSQRKSGYEQYV.

J is TRBJ2-5 and V is TRBV2; unclear D gene. Trimming shortened V by 8 bases and J by 4 bases, and 11 bases separated the two germline ends. The CDR3 contains 12 residues. The germline CDR1 and CDR2 sequences are SNHLY and FYNNEI. The CDR3 region is CASAGRPETQYF. The CDR3 coding sequence is TGTGCCAGCGCCGGACGCCCAGAGACCCAGTACTTC.

This clonotype was counted at least ten times. The V call is TRBV12-3 or TRBV12-4, the J call TRBJ1-3; 7 positions agree with TRBD1. J lost 4 bases, V lost 5 bases, and 2 bases had no gene match. There are 13 residues in the CDR3. CDR3: CASSDRDGNTIYF. Written as DNA, the CDR3 is TGTGCCAGCAGTGACAGGGACGGAAACACCATATATTTT.

Only a few counts were recorded for this clonotype. The V call is TRBV30, the J call TRBJ2-3; D gene ambiguous. Germline assignment: CDR1 GTSNPN and CDR2 SVGIG (reference sequence). The CDR3 length is 10 residues. V was cut by 4 bases and J by 6 bases, with 5 bases left in between. The CDR3 loop reads CAWTDDTQYF. CDR3 DNA sequence: TGTGCCTGGACAGATGATACGCAGTATTTT.

On this clonotype: A much larger clone is a single base away; this may be a read error. CDR3 protein: CASSSGPSNSEAFF. For the CDR3, the DNA is TGCGCCAGCAGCTCCGGGCCGTCAAACAGTGAAGCTTTCTTT. The genes are TRBV5-1 and TRBJ1-1; no reliable D call. The CDR3 spans 14 residues. Germline CDR1 SGHRS, CDR2 YFSETQ.

CDR3 loop: CASSPPAGAGEQYF. For the CDR3, the DNA is TGTGCCAGCAGTCCCCCGGCAGGGGCGGGGGAGCAGTACTTC. The rearrangement links TRBV12-3 or TRBV12-4 to TRBJ2-7, with D possibly being TRBD1 or TRBD2 (6 bases each). This CDR3 is built from 14 residues. Trimming shortened V by 5 bases and J by 7 bases, and 18 bases separated the two germline ends.

This clonotype was observed many times. This sequence joins TRBV12-5 and TRBJ2-1; 10 bases align to TRBD2. Germline loops: CDR1 LGHNT, CDR2 FRNRAP. The trim removed 1 base at V and 9 bases at J, leaving 6 bases unmatched. This CDR3 is built from 15 residues. CDR3 region: CASGLGLAGVREQFF. In nucleotides, the CDR3 is TGTGCTAGTGGTTTGGGCCTAGCGGGAGTTCGTGAGCAGTTCTTC. Full variable domain (missing parts from reference TRBV12-5 and TRBJ2-1): DARVTQTPRHKVTEMGQEVTMRCQPILGHNTVFWYRQTMMQGLELLAYFRNRAPLDDSGMPKDRFSAEMPDATLATLKIQPSEPRDSAVYFCASGLGLAGVREQFFGPGTRLTVL.

The V gene is TRBV27, the J gene TRBJ2-1, with D tentatively TRBD1 or TRBD2 (6 bases each). The germline V and J ends were trimmed by 1 base and 7 bases, with 14 bases remaining between them. In germline, CDR1 is MNHEY, CDR2 SMNVEV (reference sequence). This CDR3 is built from 15 residues. CDR3 DNA sequence: TGTGCCAGCAGTTTATTCGGGGGCGGTCGGAATGAGCAGTTCTTC. Translation: CASSLFGGGRNEQFF.

This clonotype was seen a few times. The rearrangement joins TRBV30 to TRBJ1-2; D unresolved. The V gene's germline CDR1 is GTSNPN and CDR2 SVGIG (reference sequence). CDR3 size: 15 residues. Trimming left V 8 bases short and J 0 bases short, with 19 bases between. CDR3 protein: CAGPFGYGANYGYTF. The CDR3 bases are TGTGCCGGCCCCTTTGGGTACGGGGCTAACTATGGCTACACCTTC.

This clonotype was seen a handful of times. V usage is TRBV27 and J usage is TRBJ1-5; tentative D call: TRBD1 (5 bases). V shed 6 bases and J shed 7 bases, with 16 bases lying between them. CDR3 length: 14 residues. Germline CDR1 reads MNHEY; CDR2 reads SMNVEV (reference sequence). The CDR3 nucleotides are TGTGCCAGCAGCCCCGGCAGGGTGGGGCAGCCCCAGCATTTT. It specifies CASSPGRVGQPQHF.

This clonotype was found a few times. Sequence at one end of the junction differs from germline and may be a read error. The chain carries TRBV18 and TRBJ2-2; D might be TRBD2 (5 bases). CDR3 length: 16 residues. Germline V lookup: CDR1 KGHSH, CDR2 LQKENI. Here the CDR3 DNA reads TGTACCAGCTCACCAGAGAGGGTGCCGAACACCGGGGAGCTGTTTTTT. It specifies CTSSPERVPNTGELFF.

This clonotype was recorded many times. This chain connects TRBV7-2 to TRBJ2-5; no firm D call. This CDR3 is 13 amino acids long. Per germline, CDR1 SGHTA and CDR2 FQGNSA. V dropped 1 base and J dropped 3 bases, with 6 bases sitting between them. CDR3 sequence: CASSLVWKETQYF. In nucleotides, the CDR3 is TGTGCCAGCAGCTTAGTCTGGAAAGAGACCCAGTACTTC.

This clonotype has just a few counts. The rearrangement uses TRBV12-5 and TRBJ2-1, with TRBD1 as a possible D gene (6 bases). Trimming removed 4 bases at V and 7 bases at J, with 14 bases between. There are 14 residues in the CDR3. Germline CDR1 and CDR2: LGHNT and FRNRAP. The CDR3 region is CASGSGTFRNEQFF. The CDR3 DNA is TGTGCTAGTGGTTCCGGGACATTTCGGAATGAGCAGTTCTTC.

This clonotype was recorded a few times. Written as DNA, the CDR3 is TGCGCCAGCAGCTTGGGGCAGGCTTCCCCCGGCTACACCTTC. This encodes CASSLGQASPGYTF. The V and J genes are TRBV5-1 and TRBJ1-2; D is uncertain. CDR1 SGHRS and CDR2 YFSETQ come from the germline V gene. This CDR3 region has 14 residues. V was cut by 0 bases and J by 8 bases, with 14 bases left in between.

In DNA, the CDR3 is TGTGCCAGCAGCCGGACTAGCGGGACCCGGCAAGAGACCCAGTACTTC. Translating it yields CASSRTSGTRQETQYF. The chain joins TRBV11-2 to TRBJ2-5, with 12 bases identical to TRBD2. The CDR3 covers 16 residues. From germline, CDR1 is SGHAT and CDR2 FQNNGV. V was clipped by 5 bases and J by 2 bases; unmatched bases: 6. Drawing the rest from reference TRBV11-2 and TRBJ2-5, the complete variable domain is EAGVAQSPRYKIIEKRQSVAFWCNPISGHATLYWYQQILGQGPKLLIQFQNNGVVDDSQLPKDRFSAERLKGVDSTLKIQPAKLEDSAVYLCASSRTSGTRQETQYFGPGTRLLVL.

This clonotype was detected ten times or more. The rearrangement uses TRBV30 and TRBJ2-5, with 9 bases lining up with TRBD1. The V gene's germline CDR1 is GTSNPN and CDR2 SVGIG (reference sequence). The CDR3 is 14 residues long. J lost 7 bases, V lost 4 bases, and 10 bases had no gene match. CDR3 nucleotides: TGTGCCTGGAAAGGACAGGGGCGAATAGCGACCCAGTACTTC. This sequence encodes CAWKGQGRIATQYF. Full variable domain (rest looked up from reference TRBV30 and TRBJ2-5): SQTIHQWPATLVQPVGSPLSLECTVEGTSNPNLYWYRQAAGRGLQLLFYSVGIGQISSEVPQNLSASRPQDRQFILSSKKLLLSDSGFYLCAWKGQGRIATQYFGPGTRLLVL.

This clonotype came up many times. This rearrangement joins TRBV6-1 to TRBJ2-7, with 8 bases identical to TRBD2. The germline gives CDR1 MNHNS, CDR2 SASEGT. V dropped 5 bases and J dropped 2; count of bases not matched to a gene: 5. This CDR3 contains 14 residues. In DNA form, the CDR3 reads TGTGCCAGCAGTTTTAGCGGGACCGCCTACGAGCAGTACTTC. Translation: CASSFSGTAYEQYF.

The rearrangement joins TRBV19 to TRBJ1-2, with D hard to call. The V end was cut by 5 bases, the J end by 4 bases, with 14 bases between. Germline assignment: CDR1 LNHDA and CDR2 SQIVND (reference sequence). The CDR3 sequence is 14 residues long. CDR3 sequence (DNA): TGTGCCAGTAGTCCCGAACAGCTAATCTATGGCTACACCTTC. Its translation: CASSPEQLIYGYTF.

The V call is TRBV18, the J call TRBJ2-7, with a tentative D call TRBD1 (5 bases). Trimming took off 3 bases at V and 1 base at J, with 10 bases between the two ends. This CDR3 is 14 amino acids long. Germline V gene sequence: CDR1 KGHSH, CDR2 LQKENI. This chain's CDR3 is CASSPARQSYEQYF. Here the CDR3 DNA reads TGTGCCAGCTCACCCGCTAGACAGTCCTACGAGCAGTACTTC.

This clonotype was found many times. The V and J genes are TRBV5-5 and TRBJ2-7; 7 nucleotides line up with TRBD1. The V gene's germline CDR1 is SGHKS and CDR2 YYEKEE (reference sequence). CDR3 length equals 13 residues. Germline trimming cut 6 bases from V and 0 bases from J; bases unmatched to any gene: 3. In nucleotides, the CDR3 is TGTGCCAGCACGGGACAGAGCTCCTACGAGCAGTACGTC. Protein sequence: CASTGQSSYEQYV.

This clonotype was counted at least ten times. V gene TRBV19 combines with J gene TRBJ1-5; D is unresolved. The CDR3 runs 17 residues. Germline CDR1 and CDR2: LNHDA and SQIVND (reference sequence). The ends were cut back, 4 bases at V and 0 bases at J, with 16 bases in the middle. CDR3 amino acids: CASSRKKYPYSNQPQHF. CDR3 coding DNA: TGTGCCAGTAGTAGAAAAAAGTACCCTTATAGCAATCAGCCCCAGCATTTT.